The 22 T cell receptor beta chains in this list originate from one sample, sequenced in a study of shared clonotypes between healthy human individuals. Repertoires were generated with immunoSEQ multiplex PCR, while TCRdb's copy carries only in-frame clones and drops some. The sample carries about 1,500,000 clones, roughly 97% recorded once. Sequenced input: naive CD4+ T cells sorted from blood. Described subset: CD45RA+ positively selected. The source is a man aged 30-40 years in good health.

The V gene is TRBV11-2, the J gene TRBJ2-3; 10 bases are a match to TRBD1. This CDR3 has 16 residues. Germline V lookup: CDR1 SGHAT, CDR2 FQNNGV. The ends lost 3 bases at V and 1 base at J; junction bases unmatched: 4. CDR3 nucleotide sequence: TGTGCCAGCAGCTTGGACGGGACAGGGGGCACAGATACGCAGTATTTT. Its protein product is CASSLDGTGGTDTQYF.

This clone appeared a few times. V is TRBV9 and J is TRBJ1-1; D is perhaps TRBD1 (5 bases). The length of the CDR3 is 13 residues. Trimming stripped 0 bases from V and 3 bases from J, with 6 bases between. Germline CDR1 is SGDLS and CDR2 is YYNGEE. CDR3 coding DNA: TGTGCCAGCAGCGTAGCAGGGCACACTGAAGCTTTCTTT. Protein product: CASSVAGHTEAFF.

The CDR3, as DNA: TGTGCCAGCAGCGTAGAGGGAGGGGGCGGCTATGGCTACACCTTC. Translation gives CASSVEGGGGYGYTF. The genes are TRBV9 and TRBJ1-2; 7 bases line up with TRBD1. This CDR3 is 15 amino acids long. Germline assignment: CDR1 SGDLS and CDR2 YYNGEE. V was clipped by 0 bases and J by 4 bases; unmatched bases: 6.

V is TRBV5-1 and J is TRBJ1-2; D not certain. V lost 4 bases to trimming and J lost 0 bases, with 16 bases between them. The V gene's germline CDR1 is SGHRS and CDR2 YFSETQ. The CDR3 has 16 residues. The CDR3 DNA sequence: TGCGCCAGCAGCCGTGGTAGCGGCCACGCTAACTATGGCTACACCTTC. Protein product: CASSRGSGHANYGYTF.

The J gene is TRBJ2-1, the V gene TRBV10-2; TRBD2 agrees at 11 bases. CDR3 length equals 15 residues. Germline CDR1 and CDR2: WSHSY and SAAADI. V was clipped by 6 bases and J by 8 bases; unmatched bases: 9. CDR3 nucleotide sequence: TGCGCCAGCAGAGTAACTAGCGGGAGTGTACATGAGCAGTTCTTC. This translates into CASRVTSGSVHEQFF.

The chain has TRBV25-1 and TRBJ2-2, with 13 bases lining up with TRBD2. With 4 bases clipped from V and 5 bases from J, the junction kept 7 bases outside the gene matches. This CDR3 spans 17 amino acids. Germline CDR1 MGHDK, CDR2 SYGVNS. The CDR3 protein is CASSATSGRGFTGELFF. The CDR3 DNA reads TGTGCCAGCAGTGCTACTAGCGGGAGGGGATTTACCGGGGAGCTGTTTTTT.

A note on this clone: A read error may be the cause here, since a much bigger clone is one base away. In the same sample, other DNA sequences code for this CDR3. The chain employs TRBV7-8 and TRBJ2-3; D remains ambiguous. This CDR3 spans 12 amino acids. Germline V lookup: CDR1 SGHVS, CDR2 FQNEAQ. Trimming shortened V by 1 base and J by 4 bases, and 3 bases separated the two germline ends. CDR3 sequence: CASSLGPDTQYF. CDR3 nucleotide sequence: TGTGCCAGCAGCTTAGGCCCAGATACGCAGTATTTT.

J is TRBJ2-5 and V is TRBV7-9; the D call may be TRBD1 or TRBD2 (6 bases each). Per the germline V gene, CDR1 is SEHNR and CDR2 is FQNEAQ (reference sequence). Trimming stripped 4 bases from V and 4 bases from J, with 13 bases between. The CDR3 is 14 residues long. The CDR3 nucleotides are TGTGCCAGCAGCTCAACAGGAGGGGGAGAGACCCAGTACTTC. This encodes CASSSTGGGETQYF.

The chain links TRBV11-1 to TRBJ2-5; tentative D call: TRBD2 (6 bases). V dropped 3 bases and J dropped 6 bases, with 11 bases sitting between them. This CDR3 comprises 13 residues. In germline, CDR1 is SGHAT, CDR2 FQDESV (reference sequence). CDR3 sequence (DNA): TGTGCCAGCAGCTTCTTGGCGGGACAGACCCAGTACTTC. It specifies CASSFLAGQTQYF.

This chain connects TRBV30 to TRBJ2-1, with 10 positions matching TRBD2. The CDR3 extends over 16 amino acids. Germline V gene lookup returns CDR1 GTSNPN and CDR2 SVGIG (reference sequence). Trimming removed 4 bases from V and 2 bases from J; junction bases left unmatched: 8. The CDR3 here is CAWIHELAGTYNEQFF. As DNA, the CDR3 is TGTGCCTGGATCCACGAACTAGCGGGGACCTACAATGAGCAGTTCTTC.

J is TRBJ1-2 and V is TRBV5-1, with 9 bases lining up with TRBD1. V lost 4 bases to trimming and J lost 3 bases; unmatched junction nucleotides: 4. The CDR3 sequence is 14 residues long. The germline V gene has CDR1 SGHRS and CDR2 YFSETQ. The CDR3 nucleotides are TGCGCCAGCAGCAGGGGGGACAGGGACTATGGCTACACCTTC. Its protein product is CASSRGDRDYGYTF.

The V gene is TRBV6-5, the J gene TRBJ2-7; a weak D match, TRBD1 (6 bases). V lost 0 bases and J lost 0, with 12 bases in between. The CDR3 contains 16 residues. From germline, CDR1 is MNHEY and CDR2 SVGAGI. CDR3 residues: CASSYSIVGASYEQYF. CDR3 nucleotide sequence: TGTGCCAGCAGTTACTCGATCGTGGGGGCCTCCTACGAGCAGTACTTC.

This clone has a single count. The chain employs TRBV7-9 and TRBJ2-1; TRBD2 aligns across 9 bases. CDR1 and CDR2 (germline): SEHNR, FQNEAQ (reference sequence). V trimming: 3 bases; J trimming: 7 bases; junction bases outside the gene matches: 4. The CDR3 runs 14 residues. The CDR3 reads CASSLGSGSNEQFF. CDR3 coding DNA: TGTGCCAGCAGCTTGGGTAGCGGGAGTAATGAGCAGTTCTTC.

V is TRBV11-2 and J is TRBJ2-2, with 16 positions matching TRBD2. Germline values: CDR1 SGHAT, CDR2 FQNNGV. The CDR3 is 16 amino acids. The J segment lost 6 bases and the V segment lost 3 bases, leaving 1 base of the junction unmatched. CDR3 DNA sequence: TGTGCCAGCAGCTTGGGGACTAGCGGGAGGGCCGGGGAGCTGTTTTTT. It codes for CASSLGTSGRAGELFF.

The chain uses TRBV25-1 and TRBJ2-3, with D maybe TRBD2 (6 bases). CDR1 MGHDK and CDR2 SYGVNS come from the germline V gene. V was clipped by 0 bases and J by 2 bases, with 9 bases between them. The CDR3 covers 15 residues. For the CDR3, the DNA is TGTGCCAGCAGTGAATACGGGGGAATCACAGATACGCAGTATTTT. Protein product: CASSEYGGITDTQYF. The variable domain in full, with the rest retrieved from reference TRBV25-1 and TRBJ2-3, is EADIYQTPRYLVIGTGKKITLECSQTMGHDKMYWYQQDPGMELHLIHYSYGVNSTEKGDLSSESTVSRIRTEHFPLTLESARPSHTSQYLCASSEYGGITDTQYFGPGTRLTVL.

The V call is TRBV10-1, the J call TRBJ1-5; D is unclear. This CDR3 comprises 13 residues. The V gene's germline CDR1 is WNHNN and CDR2 SYGVQD (reference sequence). The ends were cut back, 0 bases at V and 6 bases at J, with 6 bases in the middle. CDR3 DNA sequence: TGCGCCAGCAGTGAGTCGATCGGTCAGCCCCAGCATTTT. Its translation: CASSESIGQPQHF.

This sequence joins TRBV19 and TRBJ1-5, with a tentative D call TRBD1 (5 bases). The ends were cut back, 7 bases at V and 7 bases at J, with 23 bases in the middle. From germline, CDR1 is LNHDA and CDR2 SQIVND (reference sequence). CDR3 length equals 16 residues. As DNA, the CDR3 is TGTGCCAGTATAGGACGACGACAGATAGTCCCCCAGCCCCAGCATTTT. This encodes CASIGRRQIVPQPQHF. The full variable domain, its missing parts supplied by reference TRBV19 and TRBJ1-5, is DGGITQSPKYLFRKEGQNVTLSCEQNLNHDAMYWYRQDPGQGLRLIYYSQIVNDFQKGDIAEGYSVSREKKESFPLTVTSAQKNPTAFYLCASIGRRQIVPQPQHFGDGTRLSIL.

The V gene is TRBV2, the J gene TRBJ1-2; D ambiguous. This CDR3 has 13 residues. The V gene lost 3 bases and the J gene lost 2 bases, with 7 bases spanning the gap. CDR1 is SNHLY, CDR2 FYNNEI, per germline. The DNA for the CDR3 is TGTGCCAGCAGTGATGGCAGCAACTATGGCTACACCTTC. Translated, it gives CASSDGSNYGYTF. The variable domain in full, with the rest retrieved from reference TRBV2 and TRBJ1-2, is EPEVTQTPSHQVTQMGQEVILRCVPISNHLYFYWYRQILGQKVEFLVSFYNNEISEKSEIFDDQFSVERPDGSNFTLKIRSTKLEDSAMYFCASSDGSNYGYTFGSGTRLTVV.

The chain carries TRBV5-1 and TRBJ2-1; 11 nucleotides align to TRBD2. Germline V lookup: CDR1 SGHRS, CDR2 YFSETQ. V trimming: 4 bases; J trimming: 5 bases; junction bases outside the gene matches: 8. The length of the CDR3 is 16 residues. The CDR3: CASSHTSGSIHNEQFF. The CDR3 nucleotides read TGCGCCAGCAGCCACACTAGCGGGAGTATTCACAATGAGCAGTTCTTC.

The rearrangement uses TRBV28 and TRBJ2-7; 12 nucleotides agree with TRBD2. The CDR3 is made up of 16 amino acids. Trimming cost V 5 bases and J 2 bases; bases outside gene matches: 7. Looked up from germline, CDR1 is MDHEN and CDR2 is SYDVKM. Here the CDR3 reads CASSPGTSGPTYEQYF. CDR3 in DNA: TGTGCCAGCAGTCCCGGGACTAGCGGGCCCACCTACGAGCAGTACTTC.

The sample holds one count of this clone. CDR3 coding DNA: TGTGCCAGCAGCTTAGGGTTAGTCAGGGGGATGTGTAGAAGCAATCAGCCCCAGCATTTT. Translating gives CASSLGLVRGMCRSNQPQHF. The chain employs TRBV7-3 and TRBJ1-5; 7 nucleotides match TRBD1. Germline V CDR1 and CDR2: SGHTA, FQGTGA. This CDR3 spans 20 amino acids. Trimming cost V 2 bases and J 1 base; bases outside gene matches: 17.

This chain joins TRBV7-9 and TRBJ2-7, with 8 bases matching TRBD1. Losses at the gene ends were 2 bases for V and 6 bases for J; bases not matched to a gene: 9. CDR3 length equals 15 residues. The germline gives CDR1 SEHNR, CDR2 FQNEAQ (reference sequence). The CDR3 spells CASSLSTGGQLEQYF. In DNA, the CDR3 is TGTGCCAGCAGCTTAAGTACAGGGGGACAGCTCGAGCAGTACTTC. The full variable domain, with the rest looked up from reference TRBV7-9 and TRBJ2-7, is DTGVSQNPRHKITKRGQNVTFRCDPISEHNRLYWYRQTLGQGPEFLTYFQNEAQLEKSRLLSDRFSAERPKGSFSTLEIQRTEQGDSAMYLCASSLSTGGQLEQYFGPGTRLTVT.